The rows below give T cell receptor beta chains drawn from one sample of a study of control samples from healthy donors and cancer patients. Using immunoSEQ multiplex PCR, the repertoire was profiled, and TCRdb retains in-frame clones only, with some absent. The sample consists of 150,000 to 200,000 clones, 91% of them appearing once. Sequencing input: blood. All receptors come from a woman in her twenties or thirties in good health. CDR3s include the opening cysteine and the closing phenylalanine or tryptophan. The D gene is left open where the match is weak. The size of a clone is reported for some rows only, either as once, few or many, or as a class for expanded clones.

j_call | clone_size | v_call | d_call | cdr3_aa | cdr3_nt
TRBJ2-1 | - | TRBV5-6 | - | CASSLDQYEQFF | TGTGCCAGCAGCTTGGATCAGTATGAGCAGTTCTTC
TRBJ1-5 | - | TRBV19 | TRBD1 | CASSRDRGDQPQHF | TGTGCCAGTAGCAGGGACAGGGGTGATCAGCCCCAGCATTTT
TRBJ2-1 | - | TRBV6-4 | TRBD2 | CASSDSISGGNEQFF | TGTGCCAGCAGTGACTCGATAAGCGGGGGCAATGAGCAGTTCTTC
TRBJ1-2 | once | TRBV28 | - | CASSLPRTEYGYTF | TGTGCCAGCAGTTTACCCCGGACAGAATATGGCTACACCTTC
TRBJ2-1 | - | TRBV7-2 | - | CASSFYNEQFF | TGTGCCAGCAGCTTCTACAATGAGCAGTTCTTC
TRBJ1-2 | - | TRBV5-8 | - | CASSRQVPYYGYTF | TGTGCCAGCAGCCGACAGGTTCCCTACTATGGCTACACCTTC
TRBJ2-1 | - | TRBV6-2/TRBV6-3 | TRBD1 | CASSYGWTGRPEQFF | TGTGCCAGCAGTTACGGCTGGACAGGGCGTCCCGAGCAGTTCTTC
TRBJ1-1 | - | TRBV2 | - | CASRKDTNTEAFF | TGTGCCAGCAGAAAGGATACGAACACTGAAGCTTTCTTT
TRBJ2-7 | - | TRBV7-2 | TRBD1 | CASSPRQGREQYF | TGTGCCAGCAGCCCCAGACAGGGGAGGGAGCAGTACTTC
TRBJ1-2 | - | TRBV3-1/TRBV3-2 | TRBD1 | CASSQLGQGAGYTF | TGTGCCAGCAGCCAATTGGGACAGGGGGCTGGCTACACCTTC
TRBJ1-1 | once | TRBV5-4 | - | CASSAGPLNTEAFF | TGTGCCAGCAGCGCGGGACCGCTGAACACTGAAGCTTTCTTT
TRBJ1-5 | once | TRBV18 | - | CASSPSQGNQPQHF | TGTGCCAGCTCACCATCACAGGGAAATCAGCCCCAGCATTTT
TRBJ2-2 | once | TRBV28 | TRBD1 | CASRRTGTGNTGELFF | TGTGCCAGCAGGAGGACCGGGACAGGGAACACCGGGGAGCTGTTTTTT